The 24 T cell receptor beta chains below all came from one sample that was sequenced in a study of blood T cells in healthy people across ages. The use of a sample-barcoded 5' primer and a J-beta primer mix characterized a second PCR of 7 to 11 cycles. One entry per CDR3 protein, called by TCRdb with MiXCR from the 5' RACE reads. The table has approximately 1.5 million distinct CDR3 sequences, roughly two fifths seen once. Specimen: blood. The origin of the receptors is a woman under 30 in good health.

The V gene is TRBV10-3, the J gene TRBJ2-1, with unresolved D. The J call is doubtful: the DNA matches TRBJ2-7 better. Germline assignment: CDR1 ENHRY and CDR2 SYGVKD. The CDR3 runs to 13 residues. CDR3 residues: CAIRLDFYNEQYF. Here the CDR3 DNA reads TGTGCCATAAGACTTGACTTCTACAATGAGCAGTACTTC.

The gene calls are TRBV4-1 and TRBJ1-1; TRBD1 is a possible D gene (5 bases). CDR3 length: 17 amino acids. The V end lost 0 bases, the J end lost 2 bases, and 16 bases lay between the germline ends. Per germline, CDR1 MGHRA and CDR2 YSYEKL. CDR3 amino acids: CASSQEVGADYNTEAFF. The DNA of the CDR3 is TGCGCCAGCAGCCAAGAGGTAGGGGCAGACTATAACACTGAAGCTTTCTTT.

This clonotype was observed a handful of times. A read error may produce the germline difference seen at one junction end. The CDR3 DNA sequence: TGTGCCAGCAGCCTAGGGAACGCTGAAGCTTTCTTT. The encoded protein is CASSLGNAEAFF. The V and J genes are TRBV7-9 and TRBJ1-1; D not certain. Germline V CDR1 and CDR2: SEHNR, FQNEAQ (reference sequence). The CDR3 has 12 amino acids.

The chain employs TRBV7-2 and TRBJ1-2, with D unclear. Between the trimmed V and J ends, which lost 0 bases and 5 bases, there was a span of 7 bases. This CDR3 spans 13 amino acids. CDR1 is SGHTA and CDR2 is FQGNSA in the germline V gene. DNA of the CDR3: TGTGCCAGCAGCTTAGCCACATCGTATGGCTACACCTTC. Amino acid sequence: CASSLATSYGYTF.

V and J are TRBV3-1 and TRBJ2-7; D unclear. CDR1 and CDR2 from the germline V gene are LGHDT and YNNKEL (reference sequence). V was pared by 5 bases and J by 2 bases, with 13 bases between. The CDR3 spans 14 residues. The CDR3 region is CASSAPPDPYEQYF. The CDR3 nucleotides read TGTGCCAGCAGCGCCCCCCCGGATCCCTACGAGCAGTACTTC.

V is TRBV12-3 or TRBV12-4 and J is TRBJ2-5; the D is unclear. The CDR3 contains 12 residues. V shed 3 bases and J shed 11 bases, with 13 bases lying between them. CDR3 residues: CASSFYDNEQYF. The CDR3, as DNA: TGTGCCAGCAGTTTTTATGACAATGAGCAGTACTTC.

The V call is TRBV29-1, the J call TRBJ1-2; 7 nucleotides match TRBD1. The CDR3 runs 13 residues. V lost 7 bases to trimming and J lost 5 bases; unmatched junction nucleotides: 10. Germline CDR1 reads SQVTM; CDR2 reads ANQGSEA. CDR3 nucleotide sequence: TGCAGCGCCAAAGGCGGGACAGAGTATGGCTACACCTTC. The encoded protein is CSAKGGTEYGYTF.

The chain uses TRBV12-3 or TRBV12-4 and TRBJ1-5; 8 bases are shared with TRBD1. The CDR3 has 14 amino acids. Unmatched junction bases numbered 4, after V lost 3 bases and J lost 6 bases. CDR3: CASSFGQGGQPQHF. DNA of the CDR3: TGTGCCAGCAGTTTCGGACAGGGCGGTCAGCCCCAGCATTTT.

This clonotype was recorded a few times. This sequence joins TRBV11-2 and TRBJ1-6; TRBD1 agrees at 10 bases. The ends lost 8 bases at V and 7 bases at J; junction bases unmatched: 5. The CDR3 has 14 amino acids. Germline CDR1 SGHAT, CDR2 FQNNGV. CDR3 sequence (DNA): TGTGCCAGCGCGGGACAGGGGTCAAATTCACCCCTCCACTTT. This translates into CASAGQGSNSPLHF.

This chain links TRBV12-3 or TRBV12-4 with TRBJ2-5; 8 bases align to TRBD2. The V segment lost 0 bases and the J segment 9 bases; nucleotides outside the gene matches: 9. The CDR3 covers 15 residues. CDR3 region: CASSLAGTRGMAQYF. The CDR3 region has the DNA TGTGCCAGCAGTTTAGCCGGGACTAGGGGGATGGCCCAGTACTTC.

This chain connects TRBV15 to TRBJ1-1, with TRBD1 matching over 7 bases. The CDR3 loop spans 14 amino acids. Per germline, CDR1 LNHNV and CDR2 YYDKDF (reference sequence). The J segment lost 1 base and the V segment lost 4 bases, leaving 3 bases of the junction unmatched. Here the CDR3 DNA reads TGTGCCACCAGCATGAGGACAGGGAACACTGAAGCTTTCTTT. Protein: CATSMRTGNTEAFF.

With respect to this clonotype: The junction differs from germline at one of its ends, possibly a read error. The gene calls are TRBV24-1 and TRBJ2-3; D is unresolved. This CDR3 is built from 13 residues. Germline CDR1 reads KGHDR; CDR2 reads SFDVKD. The CDR3 loop is CAASGESTDTQYF. DNA of the CDR3: TGTGCCGCCAGTGGAGAAAGCACAGATACGCAGTATTTT.

This clonotype was seen only once. In DNA form, the CDR3 reads TGTGCCAGTAGTATTAGCGGAAACTCCTACAATGAGCAGTTCTTC. Amino acids: CASSISGNSYNEQFF. The chain is built from TRBV19 and TRBJ2-1; maybe TRBD2 (6 bases). V was clipped by 3 bases and J by 0 bases, with 9 bases between them. The V gene's germline CDR1 is LNHDA and CDR2 SQIVND (reference sequence). The CDR3 totals 15 residues.

This clonotype was counted a few times. This chain uses TRBV4-3 with TRBJ1-6; the match to TRBD1 covers 11 bases. Losses at the gene ends were 5 bases for V and 9 bases for J; bases not matched to a gene: 6. CDR3 size: 15 residues. Germline loops: CDR1 LGHNA, CDR2 YSLEER. This CDR3 reads CASSYMGQGGSPLHF. The DNA of the CDR3 is TGCGCCAGCAGCTACATGGGACAGGGGGGTTCACCCCTCCACTTT.

This chain links TRBV7-2 with TRBJ2-2; D ambiguous. Trimming took off 4 bases at V and 6 bases at J, with 9 bases between the two ends. CDR3 length: 13 amino acids. The germline gives CDR1 SGHTA, CDR2 FQGNSA. For the CDR3, the DNA is TGTGCCAGCAGCTACACTTTTTCCGGGGAGCTGTTTTTT. Protein: CASSYTFSGELFF.

This clonotype occurred a few times. V usage is TRBV6-5 and J usage is TRBJ1-2; 8 nucleotides agree with TRBD1. Per germline, CDR1 MNHEY and CDR2 SVGAGI. J lost 7 bases, V lost 2 bases, and 3 bases had no gene match. The CDR3 extends over 13 amino acids. The CDR3 sequence: CASSYQGAGGYTF. As DNA, the CDR3 is TGTGCCAGCAGTTACCAGGGGGCGGGTGGCTACACCTTC.

The rearrangement uses TRBV10-1 and TRBJ2-7; D possibly matches TRBD1 or TRBD2 (5 bases each). V lost 2 bases and J lost 5, with 16 bases in between. Germline CDR1 and CDR2: WNHNN and SYGVQD (reference sequence). The CDR3 extends over 15 amino acids. CDR3 DNA sequence: TGCGCCAGCAGTGAGGAAAGGGACCCCATCGACGAGCAGTACTTC. Protein product: CASSEERDPIDEQYF.

This clonotype was seen more than once but under ten times. This chain connects TRBV12-3 or TRBV12-4 to TRBJ1-3; D remains ambiguous. Trimming took off 5 bases at V and 0 bases at J, with 11 bases between the two ends. The CDR3 consists of 15 residues. The CDR3 spells CASSTIRDSGNTIYF. DNA for the CDR3: TGTGCCAGCAGTACGATAAGGGACTCTGGAAACACCATATATTTT.

A few counts support this clonotype. The chain joins TRBV3-1 to TRBJ1-4, with TRBD1 matching over 7 bases. Per germline, CDR1 LGHDT and CDR2 YNNKEL (reference sequence). Unmatched junction bases numbered 7, after V lost 4 bases and J lost 5 bases. The CDR3 spans 15 residues. CDR3 bases: TGTGCCAGCAGCCCCCTGAGGGGGCGGAATGAAAAACTGTTTTTT. It translates to CASSPLRGRNEKLFF.

The chain is built from TRBV20-1 and TRBJ2-1; D gene uncertain. Looked up from germline, CDR1 is DFQATT and CDR2 is SNEGSKA (reference sequence). The V and J ends lost 6 bases and 12 bases respectively, with 9 bases between them. The CDR3 extends over 9 amino acids. Here the CDR3 reads CSALLGQFF. The CDR3 nucleotides are TGCAGTGCACTTCTTGGGCAGTTCTTC.

Only a few counts were recorded for this clonotype. The chain links TRBV30 to TRBJ2-4, with D perhaps TRBD2 (6 bases). Gene TRBJ2-7 matches the end of the DNA better, so the J call may be wrong. CDR3 length: 12 residues. Germline V CDR1 and CDR2: GTSNPN, SVGIG (reference sequence). DNA of the CDR3: TGTGCCTGGACTAGCGCCGGCTACGAGCAGTACTTC. It specifies CAWTSAGYEQYF.

The CDR3: CASTDASDTQYF. The CDR3 DNA follows: TGTGCCAGCACTGATGCGTCCGATACGCAGTATTTT. The chain employs TRBV2 and TRBJ2-3; D remains unclear. CDR1 and CDR2 (germline): SNHLY, FYNNEI. V lost 7 bases and J lost 6, with 11 bases in between. This CDR3 spans 12 amino acids.

The chain couples TRBV28 to TRBJ2-1, with TRBD2 identical over 11 bases. In germline, CDR1 is MDHEN, CDR2 SYDVKM. CDR3 length: 16 amino acids. The V segment lost 3 bases and the J segment 10 bases; nucleotides outside the gene matches: 11. CDR3 amino acids: CASSFPLLAGVREQFF. CDR3 nucleotides: TGTGCCAGCAGTTTCCCCCTACTAGCGGGAGTCCGAGAGCAGTTCTTC.

The chain couples TRBV7-3 to TRBJ2-7; 10 bases are shared with TRBD2. The CDR3 consists of 15 residues. The V gene's germline CDR1 is SGHTA and CDR2 FQGTGA. J was trimmed by 7 bases and V by 3 bases; bases with no gene match: 9. CDR3 region: CASSLVSGRDNEQYF. CDR3 nucleotides: TGTGCCAGCAGCTTGGTGAGCGGGAGGGACAATGAGCAGTACTTC. The full variable domain, its missing parts supplied by reference TRBV7-3 and TRBJ2-7, is GAGVSQTPSNKVTEKGKYVELRCDPISGHTALYWYRQSLGQGPEFLIYFQGTGAADDSGLPNDRFFAVRPEGSVSTLKIQRTERGDSAVYLCASSLVSGRDNEQYFGPGTRLTVT.